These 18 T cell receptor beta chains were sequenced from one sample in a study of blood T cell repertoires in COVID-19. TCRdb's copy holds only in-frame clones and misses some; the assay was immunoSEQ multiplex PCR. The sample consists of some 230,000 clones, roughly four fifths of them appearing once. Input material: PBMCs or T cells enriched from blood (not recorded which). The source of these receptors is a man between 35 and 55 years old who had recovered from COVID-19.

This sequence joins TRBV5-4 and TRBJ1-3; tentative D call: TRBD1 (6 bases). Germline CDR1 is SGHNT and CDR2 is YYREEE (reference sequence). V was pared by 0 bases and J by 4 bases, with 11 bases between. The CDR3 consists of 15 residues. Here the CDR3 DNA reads TGTGCCAGCAGCTTGGAAGGGACACACGGAAACACCATATATTTT. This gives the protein CASSLEGTHGNTIYF.

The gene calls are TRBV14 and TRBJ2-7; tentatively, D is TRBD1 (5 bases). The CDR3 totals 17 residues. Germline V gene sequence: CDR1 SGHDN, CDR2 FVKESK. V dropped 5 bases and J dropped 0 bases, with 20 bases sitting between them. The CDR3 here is CASSSKPGRALSYEQYF. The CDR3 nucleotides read TGTGCCAGCAGCTCCAAACCGGGCAGGGCCCTCTCCTACGAGCAGTACTTC.

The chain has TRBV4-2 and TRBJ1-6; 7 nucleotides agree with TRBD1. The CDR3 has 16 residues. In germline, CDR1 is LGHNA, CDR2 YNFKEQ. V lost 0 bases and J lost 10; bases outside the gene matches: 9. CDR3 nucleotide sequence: TGTGCCAGCAGCCAAGAAGGAGGGGGCGCGAGGTCACCCCTCCACTTT. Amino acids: CASSQEGGGARSPLHF.

CDR3 region: CASSYRTGGYNEQFF. CDR3 nucleotides: TGTGCCAGCAGCTATAGGACAGGGGGCTACAATGAGCAGTTCTTC. The rearrangement uses TRBV5-6 and TRBJ2-1; TRBD1 matches at 10 bases. The CDR3 runs 15 residues. V was pared by 3 bases and J by 3 bases, with 3 bases of the junction left unmatched. In germline, CDR1 is SGHDT, CDR2 YYEEEE.

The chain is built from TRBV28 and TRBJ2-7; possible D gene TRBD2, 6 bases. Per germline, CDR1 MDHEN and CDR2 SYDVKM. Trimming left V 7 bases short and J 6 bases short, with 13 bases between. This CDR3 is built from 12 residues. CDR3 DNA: TGTGCCAGCACATCGGGGGTCGGCGAGCAGTACTTC. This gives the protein CASTSGVGEQYF.

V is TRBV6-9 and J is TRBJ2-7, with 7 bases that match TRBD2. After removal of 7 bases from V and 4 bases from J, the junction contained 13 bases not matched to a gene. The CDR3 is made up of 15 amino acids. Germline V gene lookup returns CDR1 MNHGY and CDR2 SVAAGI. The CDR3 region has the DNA TGTGCCAGCATCGGAGAGACGGCTAGCGGATACGAGCAGTACTTC. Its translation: CASIGETASGYEQYF.

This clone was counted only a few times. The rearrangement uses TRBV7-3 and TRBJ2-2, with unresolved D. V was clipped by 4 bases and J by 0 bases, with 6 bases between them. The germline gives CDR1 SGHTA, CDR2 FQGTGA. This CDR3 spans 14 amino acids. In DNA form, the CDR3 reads TGTGCCAGCAGCTCAACCACGAACACCGGGGAGCTGTTTTTT. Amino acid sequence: CASSSTTNTGELFF.

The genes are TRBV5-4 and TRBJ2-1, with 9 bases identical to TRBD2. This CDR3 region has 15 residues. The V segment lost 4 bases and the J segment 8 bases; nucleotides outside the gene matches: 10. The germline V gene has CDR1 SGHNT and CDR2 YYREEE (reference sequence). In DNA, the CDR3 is TGTGCCAGCAGCCCGGCGGGGGGGCGTAACGATGAGCAGTTCTTC. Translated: CASSPAGGRNDEQFF.

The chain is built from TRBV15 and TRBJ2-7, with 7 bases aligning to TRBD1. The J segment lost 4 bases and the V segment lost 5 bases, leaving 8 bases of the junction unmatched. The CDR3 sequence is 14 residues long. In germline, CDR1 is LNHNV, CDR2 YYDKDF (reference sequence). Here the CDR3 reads CATSLRQGPYEQYF. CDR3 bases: TGTGCCACCAGCTTAAGACAGGGCCCGTACGAGCAGTACTTC.

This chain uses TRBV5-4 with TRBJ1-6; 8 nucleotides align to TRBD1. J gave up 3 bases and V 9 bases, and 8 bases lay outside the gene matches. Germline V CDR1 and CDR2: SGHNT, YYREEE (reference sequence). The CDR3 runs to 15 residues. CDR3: CATQDRVRYNSPLHF. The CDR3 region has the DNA TGTGCCACCCAGGACAGGGTTCGCTATAATTCACCCCTCCACTTT.

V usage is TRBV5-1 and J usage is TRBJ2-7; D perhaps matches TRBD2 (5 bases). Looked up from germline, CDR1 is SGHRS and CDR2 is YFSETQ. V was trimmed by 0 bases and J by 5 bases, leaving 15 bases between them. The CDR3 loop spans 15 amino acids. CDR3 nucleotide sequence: TGCGCCAGCAGCTTGGGCGTCTCGAGGGCCAACGAGCAGTACTTC. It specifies CASSLGVSRANEQYF.

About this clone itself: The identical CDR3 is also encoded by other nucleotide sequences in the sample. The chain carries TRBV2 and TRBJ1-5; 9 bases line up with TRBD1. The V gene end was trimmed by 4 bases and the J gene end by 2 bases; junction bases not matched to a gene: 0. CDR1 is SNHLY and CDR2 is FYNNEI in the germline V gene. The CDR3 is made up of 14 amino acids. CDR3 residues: CASSGTGGNQPQHF. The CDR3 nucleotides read TGTGCCAGCAGTGGGACAGGGGGCAATCAGCCCCAGCATTTT.

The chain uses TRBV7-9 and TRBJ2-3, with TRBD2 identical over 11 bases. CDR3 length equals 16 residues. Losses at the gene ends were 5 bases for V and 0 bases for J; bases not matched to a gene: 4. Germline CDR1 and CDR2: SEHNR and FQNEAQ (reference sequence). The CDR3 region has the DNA TGTGCCAGCAGCCCTGTAGCGGGAGGGAGCACAGATACGCAGTATTTT. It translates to CASSPVAGGSTDTQYF.

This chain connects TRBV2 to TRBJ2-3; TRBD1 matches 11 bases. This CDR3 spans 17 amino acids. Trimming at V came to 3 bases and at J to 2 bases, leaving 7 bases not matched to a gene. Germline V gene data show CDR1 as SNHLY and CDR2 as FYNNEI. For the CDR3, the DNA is TGTGCCAGCAGTGAGACCGGGACAGGGGGTTTCACAGATACGCAGTATTTT. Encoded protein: CASSETGTGGFTDTQYF.

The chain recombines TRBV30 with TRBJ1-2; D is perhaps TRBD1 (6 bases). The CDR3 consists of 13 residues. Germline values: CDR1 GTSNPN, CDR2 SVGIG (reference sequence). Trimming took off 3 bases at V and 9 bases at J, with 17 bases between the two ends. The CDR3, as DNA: TGTGCCTGGAGCTCCCCAACAGGGACGAGCTACACCTTC. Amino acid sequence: CAWSSPTGTSYTF.

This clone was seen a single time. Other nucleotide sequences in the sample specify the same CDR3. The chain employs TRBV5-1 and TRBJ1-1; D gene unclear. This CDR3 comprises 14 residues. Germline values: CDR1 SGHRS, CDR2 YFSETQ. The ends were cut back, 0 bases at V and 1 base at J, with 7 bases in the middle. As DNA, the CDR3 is TGCGCCAGCAGCTTGGGTTCGGGGAACACTGAAGCTTTCTTT. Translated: CASSLGSGNTEAFF. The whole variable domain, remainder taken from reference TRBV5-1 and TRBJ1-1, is KAGVTQTPRYLIKTRGQQVTLSCSPISGHRSVSWYQQTPGQGLQFLFEYFSETQRNKGNFPGRFSGRQFSNSRSEMNVSTLELGDSALYLCASSLGSGNTEAFFGQGTRLTVV.

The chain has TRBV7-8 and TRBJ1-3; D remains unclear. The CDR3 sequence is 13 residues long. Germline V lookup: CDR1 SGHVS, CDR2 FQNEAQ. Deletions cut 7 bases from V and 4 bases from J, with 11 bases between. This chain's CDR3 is CASTPAVGNTIYF. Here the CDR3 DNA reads TGTGCCAGCACCCCGGCGGTGGGAAACACCATATATTTT.

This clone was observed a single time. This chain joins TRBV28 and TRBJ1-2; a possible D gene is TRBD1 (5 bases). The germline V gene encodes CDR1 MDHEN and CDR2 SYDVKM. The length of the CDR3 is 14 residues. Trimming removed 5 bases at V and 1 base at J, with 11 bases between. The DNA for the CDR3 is TGTGCCAGCAGTCCAGGGCCGAATAACTATGGCTACACCTTC. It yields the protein CASSPGPNNYGYTF.